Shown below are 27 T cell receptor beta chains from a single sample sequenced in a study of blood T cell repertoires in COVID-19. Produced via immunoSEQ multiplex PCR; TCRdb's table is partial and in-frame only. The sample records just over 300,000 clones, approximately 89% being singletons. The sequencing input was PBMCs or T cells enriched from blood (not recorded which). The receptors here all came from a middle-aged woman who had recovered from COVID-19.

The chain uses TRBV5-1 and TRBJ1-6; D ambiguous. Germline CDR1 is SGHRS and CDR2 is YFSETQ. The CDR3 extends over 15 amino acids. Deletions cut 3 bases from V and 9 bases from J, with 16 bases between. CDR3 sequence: CASSSLLEGGSPLHF. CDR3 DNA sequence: TGCGCCAGCAGCTCCCTATTGGAAGGAGGTTCACCCCTCCACTTT. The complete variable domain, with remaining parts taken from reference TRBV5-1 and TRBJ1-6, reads KAGVTQTPRYLIKTRGQQVTLSCSPISGHRSVSWYQQTPGQGLQFLFEYFSETQRNKGNFPGRFSGRQFSNSRSEMNVSTLELGDSALYLCASSSLLEGGSPLHFGNGTRLTVT.

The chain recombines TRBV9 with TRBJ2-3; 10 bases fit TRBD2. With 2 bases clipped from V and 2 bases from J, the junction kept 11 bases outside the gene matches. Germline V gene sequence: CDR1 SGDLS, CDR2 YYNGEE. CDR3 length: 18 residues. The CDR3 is CASSVSGTSVAITDTQYF. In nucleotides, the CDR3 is TGTGCCAGCAGCGTCTCCGGGACTAGCGTCGCAATCACAGATACGCAGTATTTT.

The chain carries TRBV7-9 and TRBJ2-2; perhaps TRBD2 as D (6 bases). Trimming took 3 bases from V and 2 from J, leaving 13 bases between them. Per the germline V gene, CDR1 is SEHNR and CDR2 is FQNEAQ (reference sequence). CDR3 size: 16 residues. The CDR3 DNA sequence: TGTGCCAGCAGCTTTTTGGCGGGGCCTAACACCGGGGAGCTGTTTTTT. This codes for CASSFLAGPNTGELFF. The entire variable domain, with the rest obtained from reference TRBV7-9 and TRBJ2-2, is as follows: DTGVSQNPRHKITKRGQNVTFRCDPISEHNRLYWYRQTLGQGPEFLTYFQNEAQLEKSRLLSDRFSAERPKGSFSTLEIQRTEQGDSAMYLCASSFLAGPNTGELFFGEGSRLTVL.

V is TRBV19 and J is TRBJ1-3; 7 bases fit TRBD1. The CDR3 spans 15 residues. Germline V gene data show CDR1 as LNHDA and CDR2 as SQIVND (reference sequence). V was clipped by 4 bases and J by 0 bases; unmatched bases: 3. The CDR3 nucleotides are TGTGCCAGTAGTACGACAGGGCCCTCTGGAAACACCATATATTTT. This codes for CASSTTGPSGNTIYF.

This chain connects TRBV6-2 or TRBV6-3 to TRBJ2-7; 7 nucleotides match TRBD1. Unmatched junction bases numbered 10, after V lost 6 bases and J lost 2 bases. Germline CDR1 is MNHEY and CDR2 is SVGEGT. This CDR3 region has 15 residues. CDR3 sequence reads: CASSQQWDSPYEQYF. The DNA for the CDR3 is TGTGCCAGCAGCCAGCAATGGGACAGCCCCTACGAGCAGTACTTC.

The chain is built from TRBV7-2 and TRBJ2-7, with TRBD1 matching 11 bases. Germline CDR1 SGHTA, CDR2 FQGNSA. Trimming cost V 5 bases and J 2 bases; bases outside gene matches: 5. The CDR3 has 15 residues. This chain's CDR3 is CASSQRTGGAYEQYF. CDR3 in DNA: TGTGCCAGCAGCCAACGGACAGGGGGCGCCTACGAGCAGTACTTC.

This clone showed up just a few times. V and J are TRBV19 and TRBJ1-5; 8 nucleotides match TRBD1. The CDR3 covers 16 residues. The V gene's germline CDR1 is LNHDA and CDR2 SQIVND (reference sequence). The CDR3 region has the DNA TGTGCTTCCCTCGACGCCAGGGGGCGCGACAATCAGCCCCAGCATTTT. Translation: CASLDARGRDNQPQHF. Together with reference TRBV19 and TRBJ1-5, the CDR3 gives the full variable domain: DGGITQSPKYLFRKEGQNVTLSCEQNLNHDAMYWYRQDPGQGLRLIYYSQIVNDFQKGDIAEGYSVSREKKESFPLTVTSAQKNPTAFYLCASLDARGRDNQPQHFGDGTRLSIL.

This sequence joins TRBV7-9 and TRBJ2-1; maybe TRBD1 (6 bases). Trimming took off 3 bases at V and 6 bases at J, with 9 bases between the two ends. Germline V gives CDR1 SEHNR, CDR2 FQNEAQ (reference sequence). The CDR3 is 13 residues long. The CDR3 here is CASSFGRGNEQFF. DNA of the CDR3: TGTGCCAGCAGCTTTGGCAGGGGCAATGAGCAGTTCTTC.

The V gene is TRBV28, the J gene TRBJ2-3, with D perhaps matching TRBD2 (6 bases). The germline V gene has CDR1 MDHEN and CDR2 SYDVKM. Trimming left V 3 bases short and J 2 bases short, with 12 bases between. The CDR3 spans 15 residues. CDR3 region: CASSFSRGLTDTQYF. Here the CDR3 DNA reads TGTGCCAGCAGTTTCTCGCGGGGCCTCACAGATACGCAGTATTTT.

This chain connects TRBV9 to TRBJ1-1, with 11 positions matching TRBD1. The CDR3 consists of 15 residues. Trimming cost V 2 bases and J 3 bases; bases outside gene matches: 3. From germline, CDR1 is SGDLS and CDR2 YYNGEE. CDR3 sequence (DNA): TGTGCCAGCAGCGTCAGGGGACAGGGGGACACTGAAGCTTTCTTT. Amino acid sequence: CASSVRGQGDTEAFF.

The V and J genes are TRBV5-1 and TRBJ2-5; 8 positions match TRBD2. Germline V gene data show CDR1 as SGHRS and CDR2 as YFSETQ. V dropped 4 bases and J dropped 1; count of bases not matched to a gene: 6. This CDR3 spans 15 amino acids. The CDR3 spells CASSRTSGSQETQYF. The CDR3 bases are TGCGCCAGCAGCCGAACTAGCGGCAGCCAAGAGACCCAGTACTTC.

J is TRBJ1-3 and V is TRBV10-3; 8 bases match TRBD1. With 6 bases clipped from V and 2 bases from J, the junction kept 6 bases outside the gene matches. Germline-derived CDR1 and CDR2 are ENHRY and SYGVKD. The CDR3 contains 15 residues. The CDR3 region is CAIRGGTGPGNTIYF. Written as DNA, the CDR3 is TGTGCCATCAGGGGAGGGACAGGTCCTGGAAACACCATATATTTT.

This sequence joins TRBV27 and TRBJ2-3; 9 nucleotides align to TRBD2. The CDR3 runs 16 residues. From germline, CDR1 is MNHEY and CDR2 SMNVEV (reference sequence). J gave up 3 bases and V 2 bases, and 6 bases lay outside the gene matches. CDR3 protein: CASSLAGGPLTDTQYF. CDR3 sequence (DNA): TGTGCCAGCAGTTTAGCGGGAGGGCCACTAACAGATACGCAGTATTTT.

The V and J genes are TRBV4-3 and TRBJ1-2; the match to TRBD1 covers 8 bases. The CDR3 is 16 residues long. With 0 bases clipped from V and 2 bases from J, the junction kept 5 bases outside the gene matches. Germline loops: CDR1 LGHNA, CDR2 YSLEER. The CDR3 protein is CASSQDRGLKNYGYTF. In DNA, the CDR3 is TGCGCCAGCAGCCAAGACAGGGGGCTAAAGAACTATGGCTACACCTTC.

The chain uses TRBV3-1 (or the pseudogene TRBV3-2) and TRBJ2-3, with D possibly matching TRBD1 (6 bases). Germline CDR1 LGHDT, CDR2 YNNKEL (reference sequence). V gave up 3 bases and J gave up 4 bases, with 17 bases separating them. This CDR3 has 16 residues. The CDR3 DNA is TGTGCCAGCAGCCAGTCCGACAGGAAACGCGCAGATACGCAGTATTTT. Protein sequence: CASSQSDRKRADTQYF.

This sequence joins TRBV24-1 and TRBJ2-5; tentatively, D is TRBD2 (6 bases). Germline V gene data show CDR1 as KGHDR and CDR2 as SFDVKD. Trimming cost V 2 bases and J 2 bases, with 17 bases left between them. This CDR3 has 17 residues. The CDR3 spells CATSDSGERGKQETQYF. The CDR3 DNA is TGTGCCACCAGTGATTCGGGGGAGAGGGGAAAACAAGAGACCCAGTACTTC.

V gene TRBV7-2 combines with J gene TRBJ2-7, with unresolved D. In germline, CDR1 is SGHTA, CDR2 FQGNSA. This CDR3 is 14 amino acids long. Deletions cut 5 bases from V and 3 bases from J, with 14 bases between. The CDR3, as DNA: TGTGCCAGCAGCCCCCCCGGCGGCGACTACGAGCAGTACTTC. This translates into CASSPPGGDYEQYF.

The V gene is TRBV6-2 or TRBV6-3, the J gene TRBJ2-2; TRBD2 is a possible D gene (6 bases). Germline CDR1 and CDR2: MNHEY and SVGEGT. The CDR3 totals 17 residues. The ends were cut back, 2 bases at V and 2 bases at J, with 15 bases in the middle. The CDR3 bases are TGTGCCAGCAGTTACCTTCCGGGCGGGGCCAACACCGGGGAGCTGTTTTTT. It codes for CASSYLPGGANTGELFF.

CDR3 region: CGTSSSGANVLTF. CDR3 bases: TGTGGGACTTCCTCCTCTGGGGCCAACGTCCTGACTTTC. This chain connects TRBV19 to TRBJ2-6; possibly TRBD2 for D (5 bases). The CDR3 spans 13 residues. Germline assignment: CDR1 LNHDA and CDR2 SQIVND (reference sequence).

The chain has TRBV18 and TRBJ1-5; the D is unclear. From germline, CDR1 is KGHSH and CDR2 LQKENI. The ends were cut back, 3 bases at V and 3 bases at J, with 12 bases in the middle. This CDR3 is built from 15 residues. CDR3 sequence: CASSPNAGINQPQHF. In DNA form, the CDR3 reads TGTGCCAGCTCACCGAACGCGGGCATCAATCAGCCCCAGCATTTT.

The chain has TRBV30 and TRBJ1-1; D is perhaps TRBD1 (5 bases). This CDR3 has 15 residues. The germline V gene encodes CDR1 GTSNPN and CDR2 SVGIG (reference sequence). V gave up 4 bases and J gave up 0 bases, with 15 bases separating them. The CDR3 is CAWMLGVTMNTEAFF. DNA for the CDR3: TGTGCCTGGATGCTAGGGGTTACCATGAACACTGAAGCTTTCTTT. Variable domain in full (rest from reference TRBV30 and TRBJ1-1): SQTIHQWPATLVQPVGSPLSLECTVEGTSNPNLYWYRQAAGRGLQLLFYSVGIGQISSEVPQNLSASRPQDRQFILSSKKLLLSDSGFYLCAWMLGVTMNTEAFFGQGTRLTVV.

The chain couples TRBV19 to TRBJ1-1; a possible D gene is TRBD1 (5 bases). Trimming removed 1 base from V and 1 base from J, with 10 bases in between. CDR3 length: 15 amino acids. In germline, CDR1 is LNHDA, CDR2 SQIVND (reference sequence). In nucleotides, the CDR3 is TGTGCCAGTAGTATAGGCGGCCAGGGGAACACTGAAGCTTTCTTT. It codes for CASSIGGQGNTEAFF.

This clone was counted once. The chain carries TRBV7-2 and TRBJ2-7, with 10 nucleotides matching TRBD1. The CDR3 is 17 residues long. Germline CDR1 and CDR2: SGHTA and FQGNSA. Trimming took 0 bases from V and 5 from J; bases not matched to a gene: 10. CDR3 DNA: TGTGCCAGCAGCTTAGCGGGCGGGGGACAGGGGCGAGACGAGCAGTACTTC. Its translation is CASSLAGGGQGRDEQYF.

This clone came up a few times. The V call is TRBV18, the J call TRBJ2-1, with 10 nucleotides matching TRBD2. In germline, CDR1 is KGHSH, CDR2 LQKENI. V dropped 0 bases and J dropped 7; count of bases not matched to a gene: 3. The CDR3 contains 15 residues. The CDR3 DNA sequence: TGTGCCAGCTCACCACCAGCGGGAGGGCCGAATGAGCAGTTCTTC. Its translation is CASSPPAGGPNEQFF.

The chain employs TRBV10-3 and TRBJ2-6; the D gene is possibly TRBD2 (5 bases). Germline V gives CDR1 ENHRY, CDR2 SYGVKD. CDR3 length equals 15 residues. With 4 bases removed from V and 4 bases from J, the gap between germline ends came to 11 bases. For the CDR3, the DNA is TGTGCCATCAGTGGAGCGCGGGTCGGGGCCAACGTCCTGACTTTC. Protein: CAISGARVGANVLTF.

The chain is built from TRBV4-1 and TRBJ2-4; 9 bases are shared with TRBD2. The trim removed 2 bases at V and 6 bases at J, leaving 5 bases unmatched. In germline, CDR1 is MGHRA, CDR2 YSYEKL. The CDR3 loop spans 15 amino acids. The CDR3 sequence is CASSQIWREGNIQYF. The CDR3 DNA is TGCGCCAGCAGCCAAATCTGGCGGGAGGGAAACATTCAGTACTTC.

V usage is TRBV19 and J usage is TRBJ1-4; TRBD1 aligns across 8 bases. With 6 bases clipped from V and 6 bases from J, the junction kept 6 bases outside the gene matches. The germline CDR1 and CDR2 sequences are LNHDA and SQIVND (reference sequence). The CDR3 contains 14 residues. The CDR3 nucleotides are TGTGCCAGTAGCCGACAGGGGCTGTATGAAAAACTGTTTTTT. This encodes CASSRQGLYEKLFF.